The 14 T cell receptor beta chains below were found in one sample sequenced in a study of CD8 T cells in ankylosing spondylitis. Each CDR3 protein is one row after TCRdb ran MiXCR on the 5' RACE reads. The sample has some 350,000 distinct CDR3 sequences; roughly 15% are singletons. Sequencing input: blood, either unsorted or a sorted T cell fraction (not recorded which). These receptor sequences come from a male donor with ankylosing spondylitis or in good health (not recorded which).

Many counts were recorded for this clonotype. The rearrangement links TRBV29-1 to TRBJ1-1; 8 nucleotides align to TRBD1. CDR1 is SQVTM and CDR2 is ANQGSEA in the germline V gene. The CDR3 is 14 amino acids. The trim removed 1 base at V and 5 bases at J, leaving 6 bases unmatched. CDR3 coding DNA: TGCAGCGTTGAAGGCAGGGGGCGAAGGACTGAAGCTTTCTTT. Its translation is CSVEGRGRRTEAFF. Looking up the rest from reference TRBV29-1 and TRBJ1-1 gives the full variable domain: SAVISQKPSRDICQRGTSLTIQCQVDSQVTMMFWYRQQPGQSLTLIATANQGSEATYESGFVIDKFPISRPNLTFSTLTVSNMSPEDSSIYLCSVEGRGRRTEAFFGQGTRLTVV.

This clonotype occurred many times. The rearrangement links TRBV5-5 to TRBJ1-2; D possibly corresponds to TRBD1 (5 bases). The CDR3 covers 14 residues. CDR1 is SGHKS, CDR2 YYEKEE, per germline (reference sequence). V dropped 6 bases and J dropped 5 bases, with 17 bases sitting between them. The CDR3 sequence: CASTSLGTPYGYTF. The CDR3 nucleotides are TGTGCCAGCACCTCCTTGGGGACTCCATATGGCTACACCTTC. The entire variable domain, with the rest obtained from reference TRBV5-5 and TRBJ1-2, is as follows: DAGVTQSPTHLIKTRGQQVTLRCSPISGHKSVSWYQQVLGQGPQFIFQYYEKEERGRGNFPDRFSARQFPNYSSELNVNALLLGDSALYLCASTSLGTPYGYTFGSGTRLTVV.

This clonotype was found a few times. CDR3 protein: CSAATDRALSYGYTF. The CDR3 DNA follows: TGCAGCGCCGCCACGGACAGGGCGTTGTCTTATGGCTACACCTTC. The V call is TRBV29-1, the J call TRBJ1-2; TRBD1 agrees at 8 bases. Unmatched junction bases numbered 15, after V lost 7 bases and J lost 5 bases. The CDR3 sequence is 15 residues long. Germline V lookup: CDR1 SQVTM, CDR2 ANQGSEA.

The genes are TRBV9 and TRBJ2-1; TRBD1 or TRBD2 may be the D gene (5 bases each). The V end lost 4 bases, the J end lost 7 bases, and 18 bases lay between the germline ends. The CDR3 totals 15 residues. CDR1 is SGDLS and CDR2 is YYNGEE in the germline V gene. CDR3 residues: CASSPIGGTPNEQFF. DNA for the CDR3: TGTGCCAGCAGCCCGATAGGTGGGACCCCGAATGAGCAGTTCTTC.

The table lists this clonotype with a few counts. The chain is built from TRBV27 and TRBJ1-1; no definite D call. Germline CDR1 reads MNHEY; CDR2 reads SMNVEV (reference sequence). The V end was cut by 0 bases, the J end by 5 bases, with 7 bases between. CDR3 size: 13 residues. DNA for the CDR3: TGTGCCAGCAGTTTATCGAGAAGGACTGAAGCTTTCTTT. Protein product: CASSLSRRTEAFF.

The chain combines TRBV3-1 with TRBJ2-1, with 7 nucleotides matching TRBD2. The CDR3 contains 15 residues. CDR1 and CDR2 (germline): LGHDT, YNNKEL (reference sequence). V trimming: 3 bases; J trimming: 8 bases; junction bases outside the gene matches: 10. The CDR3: CASSQGLAVEDEQFF. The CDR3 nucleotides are TGTGCCAGCAGCCAGGGCCTAGCGGTAGAGGATGAGCAGTTCTTC.

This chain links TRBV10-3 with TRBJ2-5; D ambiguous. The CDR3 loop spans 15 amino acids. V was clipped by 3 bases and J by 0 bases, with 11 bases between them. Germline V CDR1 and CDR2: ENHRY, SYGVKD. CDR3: CAISDPSEYQETQYF. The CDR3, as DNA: TGTGCCATCAGTGACCCCTCGGAGTACCAAGAGACCCAGTACTTC.

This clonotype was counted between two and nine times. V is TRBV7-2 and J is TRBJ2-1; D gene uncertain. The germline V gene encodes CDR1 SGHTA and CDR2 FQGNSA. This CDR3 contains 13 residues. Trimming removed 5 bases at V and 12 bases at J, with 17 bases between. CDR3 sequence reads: CASSPRTGGVQFF. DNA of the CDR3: TGTGCCAGCAGCCCCCGAACGGGTGGTGTGCAGTTCTTC.

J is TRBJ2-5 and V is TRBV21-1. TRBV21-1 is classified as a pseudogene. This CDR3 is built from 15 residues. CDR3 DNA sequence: TGTGCCAGCACGAACGGCGTTAAGACTTGGGAGACCCAGTACTTC. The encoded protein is CASTNGVKTWETQYF.

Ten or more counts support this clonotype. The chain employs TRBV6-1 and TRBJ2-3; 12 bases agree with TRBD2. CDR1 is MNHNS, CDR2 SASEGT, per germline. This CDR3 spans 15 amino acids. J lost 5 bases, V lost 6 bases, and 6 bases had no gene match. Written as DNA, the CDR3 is TGTGCCAGCAGGAGCCTAGCGGGAGGGGGAGATACGCAGTATTTT. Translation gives CASRSLAGGGDTQYF.

The CDR3 sequence is CATQAHRELHEQFF. CDR3 DNA: TGTGCCACTCAGGCCCACAGGGAATTGCATGAGCAGTTCTTC. The chain combines TRBV19 with TRBJ2-1, with D tentatively TRBD1 (6 bases). The CDR3 runs to 14 residues. V was cut by 10 bases and J by 8 bases, with 21 bases left in between. The germline V gene encodes CDR1 LNHDA and CDR2 SQIVND (reference sequence).

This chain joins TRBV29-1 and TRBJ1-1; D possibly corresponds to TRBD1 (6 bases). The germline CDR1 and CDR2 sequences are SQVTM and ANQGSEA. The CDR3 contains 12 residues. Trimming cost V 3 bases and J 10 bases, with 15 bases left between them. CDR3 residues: CSVEGAAGIAFF. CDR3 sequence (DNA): TGCAGCGTTGAGGGGGCAGCAGGAATAGCTTTCTTT.

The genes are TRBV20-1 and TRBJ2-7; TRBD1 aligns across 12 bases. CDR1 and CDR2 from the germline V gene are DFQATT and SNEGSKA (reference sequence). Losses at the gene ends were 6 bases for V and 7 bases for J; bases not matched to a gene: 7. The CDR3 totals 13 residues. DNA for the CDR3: TGCAGTGCCCTTGGGGACAGGGGGCAAGAGCAGTACTTC. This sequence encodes CSALGDRGQEQYF.

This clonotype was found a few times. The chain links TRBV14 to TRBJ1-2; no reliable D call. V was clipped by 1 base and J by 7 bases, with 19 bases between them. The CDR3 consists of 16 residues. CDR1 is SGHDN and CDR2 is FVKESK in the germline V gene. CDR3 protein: CASSQGLRSTGGGYTF. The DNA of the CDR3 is TGTGCCAGCAGCCAAGGGCTCCGCTCCACCGGTGGTGGCTACACCTTC.